This T cell receptor beta chain emerged from a study of T-cell memory formation after mild COVID-19 (dated by TCRdb to the early 2020s). The study in broad terms: TCR sequence clusters from the two donors were largely donor specific. Longitudinal TCRalpha and TCRbeta repertoire sequencing tracked T-cell clones expanding and contracting after mild COVID-19 in a couple of donors. Two young, previously healthy adult volunteers made up the cohort, one male and one female. Study-wide findings and limitations: Some responding clones were detected in pre-infection memory, suggesting pre-existing cross-reactive memory T cells joined the SARS-CoV-2 response. Clones that contracted from day 15 to 85 showed balanced CD4/CD8 phenotypes, whereas a second wave of clones that expanded from day 15 to 37 leaned towards CD4+. The study included only two mild cases, and larger cohorts that include severe cases with pre-infection samples were judged to be necessary. SARS-CoV-2 specificity was not confirmed for the second-wave clones peaking on day 37. Contracting CD4+ clones turned up mainly in the CM and EM memory subsets, whereas EMRA was where CD8+ clones were enriched.

Of note for this clonotype: It has no known antigen specificity. Base qualities are not provided; no much larger clone lies one nucleotide away.

Ficoll-Paque density gradient centrifugation was the method used to isolate PBMCs. The sequencer was an Illumina NovaSeq 6000. cDNA libraries for TCRalpha and TCRbeta were prepared by 5'RACE using constant-segment primers, with sample barcodes and unique molecular identifiers added. RNA was extracted from every sample with Trizol reagent. Amplification of the libraries took two PCR steps, and the second step added a second sample barcode plus Illumina TruSeq adapters. Sequencing of libraries was performed on an Illumina NovaSeq with 2 x 150 bp paired-end reads. The authors processed their data as follows. The reads were demultiplexed and collapsed into UMI-guided consensus sequences using migec v1.2.7. Using mixcr v2.1.11, the UMI consensuses were aligned to TRA and TRB V and J templates and assembled into clonotypes. A clonotype was counted as expanded or contracted only when both edgeR and NoisET called the clonotype significant, with the noise models trained on biological replicates. For edgeR calls, the thresholds were a false discovery rate-adjusted p below 0.01 and a log2 fold-change of 1. As an exploratory analysis of dynamics, max-normalized trajectories of the 1000 most abundant clonotypes were examined by PCA with hierarchical clustering. Separately sequenced CD4+ and CD8+ repertoires were used to assign the CD4 or CD8 phenotype of responding clones. TCRdb trimmed the raw reads at Q25, called clones with MiXCR and kept productive beta chains. Each CDR3 protein appears once, grouped with its most common genes and DNA. The V and J calls were not made by the authors but by TCRdb's processing. Within this sample are approximately 400,000 distinct CDR3 sequences, with 15% to 20% of them counted one time only. The top ten constitute about 22% of the sample.

The sample taken for sequencing was PBMCs or a T cell subset sorted from them (not recorded which). This receptor was obtained from a young man who had mild COVID-19 (a few samples of this study predate the infection). The sample titles of this study are shuffled in the database, so cell type and time point are left out; the donor was told from shared clones.

The CDR3 region: CASSLDQTRETQYF. Here is the DNA: TGTGCCAGCAGCTTAGATCAGACTAGAGAGACCCAGTACTTC. The chain is assembled from TRBV7-8 and TRBJ2-5, with a tentative D gene TRBD2 over 6 matching bases. The germline V gene specifies SGHVS as CDR1 and FQNEAQ as CDR2. From its cysteine to its phenylalanine, the CDR3 spans 14 amino acids. Just CDR3 DNA is preserved here, 42 bases in frame from base 1. V drops 1 base and J drops 4 bases, leaving 10 bases in between.